Each of the 21 T cell receptor beta chains below was sequenced from the same sample in a study of shared clonotypes between healthy human individuals. Method: immunoSEQ multiplex PCR; TCRdb's copy keeps in-frame clones and lacks some. The profile shows fewer than 2.5 million clones, under 95% of them singletons. Input material: naive CD4+ T cells from PBMCs. Subset indicated: CD45RA+ positively selected. Receptors were obtained from a young man in good health. Some clones in this sample may be carry-over from other donors' samples.

This clone was recorded only once. V usage is TRBV5-1 and J usage is TRBJ1-2; the match to TRBD1 covers 12 bases. Germline trimming cut 5 bases from V and 7 bases from J; bases unmatched to any gene: 6. CDR3 length equals 14 residues. Per the germline V gene, CDR1 is SGHRS and CDR2 is YFSETQ. CDR3 sequence: CASRPGQGAGGYTF. CDR3 nucleotides: TGCGCCAGCAGGCCGGGACAGGGGGCGGGTGGCTACACCTTC.

The CDR3 DNA reads as TGTGCCAGAAGCGCCTTCCCAGCCCCGGTTCAACAGCCCCAGCATTTT. Its protein product is CARSAFPAPVQQPQHF. The chain employs TRBV5-3 and TRBJ1-5; D unresolved. TRBV5-3 is reported as an ORF; its role is uncertain. The CDR3 extends over 16 amino acids. V lost 4 bases and J 7 bases, leaving 21 bases between the germline ends.

The chain recombines TRBV5-5 with TRBJ1-2; D remains ambiguous. CDR3 length equals 13 residues. V was pared by 3 bases and J by 4 bases, with 10 bases between. Germline CDR1 reads SGHKS; CDR2 reads YYEKEE (reference sequence). The CDR3, as DNA: TGTGCCAGCAGCTCGTGGACTCTCTATGGCTACACCTTC. It encodes CASSSWTLYGYTF.

This chain joins TRBV9 and TRBJ2-7; 7 bases map to TRBD2. Germline CDR1 SGDLS, CDR2 YYNGEE. The CDR3 length is 16 residues. J gave up 0 bases and V 4 bases, and 10 bases lay outside the gene matches. CDR3 nucleotides: TGTGCCAGCAGCCCTAGCTATGGCGGGAGCTCCTACGAGCAGTACTTC. It translates to CASSPSYGGSSYEQYF. The variable domain in full, completed from reference TRBV9 and TRBJ2-7, reads DSGVTQTPKHLITATGQRVTLRCSPRSGDLSVYWYQQSLDQGLQFLIQYYNGEERAKGNILERFSAQQFPDLHSELNLSSLELGDSALYFCASSPSYGGSSYEQYFGPGTRLTVT.

This CDR3 reads CAPAVPGLDYNEQFF. The CDR3, as DNA: TGTGCCCCCGCCGTCCCGGGACTAGATTACAATGAGCAGTTCTTC. The chain carries TRBV25-1 and TRBJ2-1; 8 positions match TRBD2. The V gene's germline CDR1 is MGHDK and CDR2 SYGVNS. This CDR3 is built from 15 residues. Losses at the gene ends were 11 bases for V and 4 bases for J; bases not matched to a gene: 13.

The chain carries TRBV7-3 and TRBJ2-7, with D maybe TRBD1 (5 bases). This CDR3 spans 15 amino acids. CDR1 and CDR2 (germline): SGHTA, FQGTGA. Between the trimmed V and J ends, which lost 2 bases and 2 bases, there was a span of 13 bases. The CDR3 nucleotides read TGTGCCAGCAGCTTAGGTTCAGGGTCTCCCTACGAGCAGTACTTC. It codes for CASSLGSGSPYEQYF.

V is TRBV14 and J is TRBJ2-7; no clear D. This CDR3 is 14 amino acids long. V lost 2 bases, J lost 6 bases, and 14 bases lay in between. Germline loops: CDR1 SGHDN, CDR2 FVKESK. CDR3 loop: CASSQSVLIGEQYF. CDR3 in DNA: TGTGCCAGCAGCCAAAGTGTGCTAATTGGCGAGCAGTACTTC.

The chain is built from TRBV28 and TRBJ2-1; 7 bases match TRBD2. This CDR3 spans 15 amino acids. The germline CDR1 and CDR2 sequences are MDHEN and SYDVKM. Losses at the gene ends were 4 bases for V and 3 bases for J; bases not matched to a gene: 6. The CDR3 nucleotides are TGTGCCAGCAGTTGGGCTAGCGGACGCTACAATGAGCAGTTCTTC. Translated: CASSWASGRYNEQFF.

The chain carries TRBV5-1 and TRBJ2-7; 7 bases align to TRBD2. With V trimmed by 0 bases and J by 6 bases, 9 bases remained unmatched. Looked up from germline, CDR1 is SGHRS and CDR2 is YFSETQ. The CDR3 sequence is 15 residues long. CDR3 amino acids: CASSLELAGGSEQYF. The CDR3 DNA is TGCGCCAGCAGCTTGGAGTTAGCGGGCGGGTCCGAGCAGTACTTC.

The chain recombines TRBV5-4 with TRBJ1-1, with 9 positions matching TRBD1. The CDR3 spans 17 residues. V was pared by 1 base and J by 5 bases, with 12 bases of the junction left unmatched. Germline V lookup: CDR1 SGHNT, CDR2 YYREEE (reference sequence). The CDR3 sequence: CASSLNPRTGEGTEAFF. CDR3 nucleotides: TGTGCCAGCAGCTTGAACCCGAGGACAGGGGAGGGGACTGAAGCTTTCTTT. The variable domain in full, with the rest retrieved from reference TRBV5-4 and TRBJ1-1, is ETGVTQSPTHLIKTRGQQVTLRCSSQSGHNTVSWYQQALGQGPQFIFQYYREEENGRGNFPPRFSGLQFPNYSSELNVNALELDDSALYLCASSLNPRTGEGTEAFFGQGTRLTVV.

This rearrangement joins TRBV7-2 to TRBJ2-7, with 7 bases fitting TRBD1. CDR1 is SGHTA, CDR2 FQGNSA, per germline. The trim removed 0 bases at V and 3 bases at J, leaving 8 bases unmatched. The CDR3 is made up of 16 amino acids. The CDR3 DNA follows: TGTGCCAGCAGCTTAGCGGTGTTGGGACAGAGCTACGAGCAGTACTTC. Protein sequence: CASSLAVLGQSYEQYF.

The J gene is TRBJ2-7, the V gene TRBV5-3, with no clear D. TRBV5-3 is designated an ORF whose function remains uncertain. The CDR3 consists of 15 residues. Trimming stripped 5 bases from V and 0 bases from J, with 15 bases between. CDR3 coding DNA: TGTGCCAGAAGGGGCCAACCTGAAGACTCCTACGAGCAGTACTTC. This codes for CARRGQPEDSYEQYF.

V and J are TRBV5-8 and TRBJ2-2; TRBD2 might be the D (6 bases). CDR1 and CDR2 from the germline V gene are SGHTS and YDEGEE. This CDR3 is 16 amino acids long. Trimming removed 4 bases at V and 0 bases at J, with 13 bases between. CDR3 sequence reads: CASSLTGGSNTGELFF. CDR3 bases: TGTGCCAGCAGCCTCACTGGGGGGTCGAACACCGGGGAGCTGTTTTTT.

The chain combines TRBV29-1 with TRBJ2-3; D may match TRBD1 or TRBD2 (5 bases each). CDR3 length: 15 amino acids. Trimming left V 4 bases short and J 0 bases short, with 14 bases between. The germline V gene has CDR1 SQVTM and CDR2 ANQGSEA. CDR3 sequence (DNA): TGCAGCGTTGGGGTGGGGGTTACTAGCACAGATACGCAGTATTTT. This gives the protein CSVGVGVTSTDTQYF.

The V call is TRBV5-1, the J call TRBJ2-3; a possible D gene is TRBD1 (6 bases). The V gene lost 4 bases and the J gene lost 0 bases, with 6 bases spanning the gap. The germline gives CDR1 SGHRS, CDR2 YFSETQ. This CDR3 is built from 13 residues. CDR3 in DNA: TGCGCCAGCAGCGACAGGAGCACAGATACGCAGTATTTT. This encodes CASSDRSTDTQYF.

The chain carries TRBV5-1 and TRBJ2-1; D possibly corresponds to TRBD1 (7 bases). Trimming cost V 4 bases and J 6 bases, with 17 bases left between them. Germline CDR1 reads SGHRS; CDR2 reads YFSETQ. This CDR3 comprises 15 residues. Here the CDR3 DNA reads TGCGCCAGCAGCCTAACCGGAGGGGGCTCCAATGAGCAGTTCTTC. As protein: CASSLTGGGSNEQFF. Together with reference TRBV5-1 and TRBJ2-1, the CDR3 gives the full variable domain: KAGVTQTPRYLIKTRGQQVTLSCSPISGHRSVSWYQQTPGQGLQFLFEYFSETQRNKGNFPGRFSGRQFSNSRSEMNVSTLELGDSALYLCASSLTGGGSNEQFFGPGTRLTVL.

The chain uses TRBV15 and TRBJ1-2; D might be TRBD1 (5 bases). The CDR3 is 15 amino acids. The V and J ends lost 2 bases and 1 base respectively, with 11 bases between them. Germline CDR1 is LNHNV and CDR2 is YYDKDF (reference sequence). The DNA of the CDR3 is TGTGCCACCAGCAGAACCTCACAGGTTAACTATGGCTACACCTTC. This encodes CATSRTSQVNYGYTF.

The V call is TRBV29-1, the J call TRBJ2-7, with TRBD1 matching 8 bases. The CDR3 is 12 residues long. The trim removed 7 bases at V and 5 bases at J, leaving 7 bases unmatched. The germline V gene encodes CDR1 SQVTM and CDR2 ANQGSEA. CDR3 DNA sequence: TGCAGCGCTCACAGGGGGAACCACGAGCAGTACTTC. Its protein is CSAHRGNHEQYF.

On this clone itself: Other DNA sequences in this specimen translate into the identical CDR3. The DNA for the CDR3 is TGTGCCTGGAGCGGAGCTAGCACAGATACGCAGTATTTT. It specifies CAWSGASTDTQYF. This sequence joins TRBV30 and TRBJ2-3, with unresolved D. Germline values: CDR1 GTSNPN, CDR2 SVGIG (reference sequence). The CDR3 loop spans 13 amino acids. V was clipped by 3 bases and J by 0 bases, with 7 bases between them.

In this sample, this clone turned up a few times. CDR3 nucleotide sequence: TGTGCCAGCGGGACTAGCGGGACCACCGGGGAGCTGTTTTTT. The encoded protein is CASGTSGTTGELFF. This chain joins TRBV9 and TRBJ2-2; 13 positions agree with TRBD2. Germline CDR1 SGDLS, CDR2 YYNGEE. The CDR3 loop spans 14 amino acids. The V gene end was trimmed by 7 bases and the J gene end by 4 bases; junction bases not matched to a gene: 1.

This sequence joins TRBV5-1 and TRBJ2-7; TRBD1 aligns across 12 bases. CDR1 SGHRS and CDR2 YFSETQ come from the germline V gene. V trimming: 4 bases; J trimming: 5 bases; junction bases outside the gene matches: 4. This CDR3 region has 14 residues. The CDR3, as DNA: TGCGCCAGCAGCGAAGGGACAGGGGGCGACGAGCAGTACTTC. Amino acids: CASSEGTGGDEQYF.